Shown below are 25 T cell receptor beta chains from a single sample sequenced in a study of response to subunit inactivated influenza vaccine (dated by TCRdb to the late 2010s). The protocol used for the library was RT-PCR. TCRdb records Illumina HiSeq 2500 as the sequencer. Using fastp trimming at Q25 and MiXCR clonotype assembly, TCRdb reanalyzed the public sequencing data and kept in-frame beta chains. Entries that share a CDR3 protein sequence are merged under the most common genes and DNA. The sample data list about 570,000 distinct CDR3 sequences, and 11% of these were observed just once. The ten largest clones represent approximately 11% of the sample. These data were likewise used in another study, on T cells expressing NK-cell markers. As noted in the second study: 5'RACE template switching, by which a universal primer site and unique molecular identifiers were added, was used to make TCR beta cDNA libraries.

Material: PBMCs from blood, obtained on the day of vaccination. Receptor source: a man between 45 and 60 years old who received an inactivated influenza vaccine. Donor details come from another sample of the same person, matched by shared clones.

The V gene is TRBV7-3, the J gene TRBJ2-2; TRBD2 matches 8 bases. Trimming at V came to 2 bases and at J to 4 bases, leaving 6 bases not matched to a gene. The CDR3 covers 16 residues. The germline V gene encodes CDR1 SGHTA and CDR2 FQGTGA. CDR3 residues: CASSLASGRTTGELFF. CDR3 sequence (DNA): TGTGCCAGCAGCTTAGCGAGCGGGAGAACCACCGGGGAGCTGTTTTTT.

This chain links TRBV19 with TRBJ2-1; D may be TRBD1 (6 bases). CDR1 is LNHDA and CDR2 is SQIVND in the germline V gene (reference sequence). This CDR3 contains 15 residues. V lost 9 bases to trimming and J lost 4 bases, with 19 bases between them. CDR3 bases: TGTGCCAGCGGGATAGACAGGAGTCTTTACAATGAGCAGTTCTTC. It translates to CASGIDRSLYNEQFF.

This clonotype was detected a few times. The CDR3 is CASSPVGGANEQFF. The CDR3, as DNA: TGTGCCAGCAGCCCGGTTGGCGGGGCGAATGAGCAGTTCTTC. The V and J genes are TRBV4-2 and TRBJ2-1; a possible D gene is TRBD2 (6 bases). This CDR3 has 14 residues. The germline V and J ends were trimmed by 4 bases and 7 bases, with 14 bases remaining between them. In germline, CDR1 is LGHNA, CDR2 YNFKEQ.

This clonotype was seen only a few times. The chain carries TRBV15 and TRBJ2-3; 13 positions agree with TRBD2. CDR1 is LNHNV and CDR2 is YYDKDF in the germline V gene (reference sequence). Losses at the gene ends were 0 bases for V and 2 bases for J; bases not matched to a gene: 5. The CDR3 runs to 18 residues. The chain's CDR3 is CATSRDSGLAGVTDTQYF. The CDR3, as DNA: TGTGCCACCAGCAGAGATTCCGGACTAGCGGGGGTCACAGATACGCAGTATTTT.

The gene calls are TRBV28 and TRBJ2-5, with TRBD2 matching over 7 bases. V dropped 3 bases and J dropped 4; count of bases not matched to a gene: 8. This CDR3 spans 15 amino acids. Germline values: CDR1 MDHEN, CDR2 SYDVKM. This CDR3 is CASSFGGGIGETQYF. CDR3 nucleotides: TGTGCCAGCAGTTTCGGCGGGGGTATTGGAGAGACCCAGTACTTC.

The CDR3 DNA follows: TGCAGAGCTTCTGCGGGGTCCTACAATGAGCAGTTCTTC. It encodes CRASAGSYNEQFF. The rearrangement uses TRBV20-1 and TRBJ2-1, with a tentative D call TRBD2 (6 bases). CDR3 length equals 13 residues. In germline, CDR1 is DFQATT, CDR2 SNEGSKA (reference sequence).

This clonotype was counted at least ten times. The chain uses TRBV28 and TRBJ1-6; the D is unclear. CDR3 length: 16 residues. Germline CDR1 reads MDHEN; CDR2 reads SYDVKM. The V gene lost 5 bases and the J gene lost 0 bases, with 11 bases spanning the gap. CDR3: CASSLSGSSYNSPLHF. The CDR3 DNA is TGTGCCAGCAGTCTCTCGGGCAGCTCCTATAATTCACCCCTCCACTTT.

The genes are TRBV11-2 and TRBJ2-4, with D perhaps TRBD1 or TRBD2 (5 bases each). This CDR3 spans 18 amino acids. The V gene lost 5 bases and the J gene lost 0 bases, with 20 bases spanning the gap. CDR1 and CDR2 from the germline V gene are SGHAT and FQNNGV. Here the CDR3 reads CASSPGPVWRIAKNIQYF. The CDR3 DNA follows: TGTGCCAGCAGCCCGGGGCCAGTATGGCGTATAGCCAAAAACATTCAGTACTTC.

This clonotype occurred a few times. V usage is TRBV19 and J usage is TRBJ2-6; no reliable D call. V was trimmed by 3 bases and J by 0 bases, leaving 6 bases between them. CDR3 length equals 15 residues. Germline CDR1 and CDR2: LNHDA and SQIVND (reference sequence). For the CDR3, the DNA is TGTGCCAGTAGTATCGTGAGCTCTGGGGCCAACGTCCTGACTTTC. As protein: CASSIVSSGANVLTF.

This sequence joins TRBV28 and TRBJ2-2; D unresolved. The CDR3 consists of 13 residues. V was cut by 6 bases and J by 2 bases, with 7 bases left in between. The germline V gene encodes CDR1 MDHEN and CDR2 SYDVKM. The CDR3 nucleotides are TGTGCCAGCAGGTGGATCAACACCGGGGAGCTGTTTTTT. Translation: CASRWINTGELFF.

The rearrangement joins TRBV28 to TRBJ2-2, with D perhaps matching TRBD1 or TRBD2 (5 bases each). Germline-derived CDR1 and CDR2 are MDHEN and SYDVKM. CDR3 length equals 17 residues. With 6 bases removed from V and 0 bases from J, the gap between germline ends came to 17 bases. In DNA, the CDR3 is TGTGCCAGCAGGACTCGAGGGGTGAGCGCGAACACCGGGGAGCTGTTTTTT. Translating gives CASRTRGVSANTGELFF.

This clonotype showed up many times. The chain uses TRBV12-3 or TRBV12-4 and TRBJ1-2, with D possibly matching TRBD1 (6 bases). The CDR3 covers 14 residues. V lost 5 bases and J lost 2, with 12 bases in between. Here the CDR3 DNA reads TGTGCCAGCAGTCCGGGACACCTCAACTATGGCTACACCTTC. It yields the protein CASSPGHLNYGYTF.

The chain links TRBV12-3 or TRBV12-4 to TRBJ2-3; 9 nucleotides agree with TRBD2. CDR3 length equals 15 residues. V gave up 8 bases and J gave up 6 bases; unmatched junction bases: 12. The CDR3 sequence is CASRASGALGDTQYF. DNA of the CDR3: TGTGCCAGCCGGGCTAGCGGGGCCCTTGGGGATACGCAGTATTTT.

On this clonotype itself: A much larger clone differs from this one at a single base, so this may be a read error. The J gene is TRBJ2-1, the V gene TRBV4-3, with D hard to call. CDR3 length: 13 residues. Germline assignment: CDR1 LGHNA and CDR2 YSLEER. Trimming took 0 bases from V and 4 from J, leaving 4 bases between them. The chain's CDR3 is CASSQDDYNEQFF. In DNA, the CDR3 is TGCGCCAGCAGCCAAGATGATTACAATGAGCAGTTCTTC.

This clonotype was found a few times. The CDR3 coding sequence is TGCAGTGGAGTTGGGGGCACAACGACTTCCTACGAGCAGTACTTC. It encodes CSGVGGTTTSYEQYF. This rearrangement joins TRBV20-1 to TRBJ2-7; possible D gene TRBD1, 6 bases. The germline gives CDR1 DFQATT, CDR2 SNEGSKA (reference sequence). Trimming removed 7 bases at V and 1 base at J, with 20 bases between. This CDR3 comprises 15 residues.

This clonotype was seen a handful of times. The CDR3 coding sequence is TGTGCCAGCAGCTTAATGGGGGGCTCGAACACCGGGGAGCTGTTTTTT. It encodes CASSLMGGSNTGELFF. The J gene is TRBJ2-2, the V gene TRBV7-2; D assignment may be TRBD1 or TRBD2 (6 bases each). With 2 bases removed from V and 0 bases from J, the gap between germline ends came to 10 bases. Germline V lookup: CDR1 SGHTA, CDR2 FQGNSA. The CDR3 contains 16 residues.

The chain combines TRBV20-1 with TRBJ2-7; the D gene is possibly TRBD2 (5 bases). CDR1 is DFQATT and CDR2 is SNEGSKA in the germline V gene (reference sequence). Trimming removed 0 bases at V and 4 bases at J, with 13 bases between. This CDR3 has 14 residues. CDR3 loop: CSARDPESGYEQYF. The CDR3 nucleotides read TGCAGTGCTAGAGATCCTGAATCGGGATACGAGCAGTACTTC.

This clonotype showed up just a few times. The CDR3 region is CASSSRTSGEYNEQFF. CDR3 coding DNA: TGTGCCAGCAGCTCCCGGACTAGCGGGGAATACAATGAGCAGTTCTTC. The chain uses TRBV11-2 and TRBJ2-1; 12 bases align to TRBD2. Per germline, CDR1 SGHAT and CDR2 FQNNGV. The CDR3 totals 16 residues. V gave up 4 bases and J gave up 4 bases; unmatched junction bases: 5.

This clonotype showed up just a few times. The chain links TRBV7-9 to TRBJ2-7; D is unclear. In germline, CDR1 is SEHNR, CDR2 FQNEAQ (reference sequence). This CDR3 contains 12 residues. Trimming pared 3 bases from V and 7 bases from J, leaving 10 bases between. CDR3 in amino acids: CASSLGFREQYF. The DNA of the CDR3 is TGTGCCAGCAGCTTGGGTTTTCGGGAGCAGTACTTC.

Worth noting for this clonotype: A clone one base away is much larger, so this may be a read error. The chain joins TRBV28 to TRBJ2-3, with TRBD2 matching over 7 bases. This CDR3 has 17 residues. Germline loops: CDR1 MDHEN, CDR2 SYDVKM. V gave up 4 bases and J gave up 4 bases; unmatched junction bases: 14. CDR3 nucleotide sequence: TGTGCCAGCAGTTCCGCCCGGGGGAGGGTTCGAGCAGATACGCAGTATTTT. Translating it yields CASSSARGRVRADTQYF.

This clonotype was detected a few times. The chain uses TRBV4-1 and TRBJ2-1, with no clear D. The CDR3 contains 13 residues. Trimming left V 3 bases short and J 9 bases short, with 12 bases between. Germline V gene lookup returns CDR1 MGHRA and CDR2 YSYEKL. CDR3 DNA: TGCGCCAGCAGCCAGGACGACCTCAGTGAGCAGTTCTTC. Translated, it gives CASSQDDLSEQFF.

The rearrangement links TRBV11-2 to TRBJ2-6; D may be TRBD1 (6 bases). CDR3 length equals 18 residues. The germline gives CDR1 SGHAT, CDR2 FQNNGV. V was trimmed by 3 bases and J by 1 base, leaving 16 bases between them. In nucleotides, the CDR3 is TGTGCCAGCAGCTTGAGACAGGCCCAGAGTTCTGGGGCCAACGTCCTGACTTTC. Protein product: CASSLRQAQSSGANVLTF. Together with reference TRBV11-2 and TRBJ2-6, the CDR3 gives the full variable domain: EAGVAQSPRYKIIEKRQSVAFWCNPISGHATLYWYQQILGQGPKLLIQFQNNGVVDDSQLPKDRFSAERLKGVDSTLKIQPAKLEDSAVYLCASSLRQAQSSGANVLTFGAGSRLTVL.

The chain employs TRBV9 and TRBJ2-1, with 7 bases identical to TRBD2. The CDR3 totals 14 residues. In germline, CDR1 is SGDLS, CDR2 YYNGEE. The trim removed 2 bases at V and 9 bases at J, leaving 8 bases unmatched. DNA of the CDR3: TGTGCCAGCAGCGTGTCGGGGAGGGTTGGTGAGCAGTTCTTC. Translated, it gives CASSVSGRVGEQFF.

This rearrangement joins TRBV5-1 to TRBJ2-3; D gene unclear. The CDR3 contains 14 residues. Trimming took off 1 base at V and 5 bases at J, with 11 bases between the two ends. Germline V gene lookup returns CDR1 SGHRS and CDR2 YFSETQ. DNA for the CDR3: TGCGCCAGCAGCTTGCAATCGCCCGGAGATACGCAGTATTTT. Translation: CASSLQSPGDTQYF.

V and J are TRBV30 and TRBJ2-3; perhaps TRBD2 as D (6 bases). Germline CDR1 reads GTSNPN; CDR2 reads SVGIG (reference sequence). V lost 0 bases, J lost 6 bases, and 28 bases lay in between. The CDR3 runs to 19 residues. CDR3 in amino acids: CAWSVGLNPGLGSGDTQYF. CDR3 nucleotide sequence: TGTGCCTGGAGTGTAGGTCTCAATCCGGGACTGGGCTCTGGGGATACGCAGTATTTT.